These 19 T cell receptor beta chains were all obtained from the same sample, sequenced in a study of cytomegalovirus exposure and HLA in healthy donors. The primer mix had 60 Vbeta and 13 Jbeta primers. Measured with immunoSEQ multiplex PCR; TCRdb has only the in-frame clones, and not every one. Here the sample spans fewer than 250,000 clones, roughly 81% being singletons. Sequencing was performed on PBMCs. The receptors shown here come from a woman younger than 45 in good health and CMV-seropositive.

This clone was recorded a few times. The J gene is TRBJ2-1, the V gene TRBV4-2, with 12 bases fitting TRBD2. CDR1 and CDR2 from the germline V gene are LGHNA and YNFKEQ. The CDR3 length is 15 residues. V dropped 4 bases and J dropped 5; count of bases not matched to a gene: 3. The CDR3 is CASSPLAGGNNEQFF. The DNA of the CDR3 is TGTGCCAGCAGCCCGCTAGCGGGAGGGAACAATGAGCAGTTCTTC.

This CDR3 is CASSLDQLPGGELFF. Here the CDR3 DNA reads TGTGCCAGCAGCTTAGATCAACTCCCAGGCGGGGAGCTGTTTTTT. The J gene is TRBJ2-2, the V gene TRBV11-3; D gene ambiguous. With 0 bases removed from V and 7 bases from J, the gap between germline ends came to 12 bases. The length of the CDR3 is 15 residues. Germline V gene data show CDR1 as SGHNT and CDR2 as YENEEA.

V is TRBV7-9 and J is TRBJ1-1; no firm D call. In germline, CDR1 is SEHNR, CDR2 FQNEAQ (reference sequence). Trimming took off 0 bases at V and 2 bases at J, with 10 bases between the two ends. The CDR3 runs 15 residues. The CDR3 sequence is CASSLANSPNTEAFF. As DNA, the CDR3 is TGTGCCAGCAGCTTAGCGAACAGCCCTAACACTGAAGCTTTCTTT.

This clone showed up just a few times. This rearrangement joins TRBV4-1 to TRBJ1-1, with TRBD1 as a possible D gene (5 bases). Germline V gives CDR1 MGHRA, CDR2 YSYEKL. This CDR3 contains 16 residues. V was cut by 0 bases and J by 1 base, with 12 bases left in between. As DNA, the CDR3 is TGCGCCAGCAGCCAAGATTCAGGACAAGGGAACACTGAAGCTTTCTTT. Amino acid sequence: CASSQDSGQGNTEAFF.

This clone was observed a few times. The V gene is TRBV10-2, the J gene TRBJ1-5, with D uncertain. This CDR3 region has 16 residues. V lost 3 bases and J lost 1, with 13 bases in between. Germline V CDR1 and CDR2: WSHSY, SAAADI. The CDR3 protein is CASSEGGVGSNQPQHF. CDR3 nucleotides: TGCGCCAGCAGTGAAGGCGGGGTAGGGAGCAATCAGCCCCAGCATTTT.

The rearrangement links TRBV7-9 to TRBJ1-4; D perhaps matches TRBD1 (5 bases). The CDR3 has 14 residues. Germline V lookup: CDR1 SEHNR, CDR2 FQNEAQ (reference sequence). Trimming took off 5 bases at V and 3 bases at J, with 10 bases between the two ends. The CDR3 bases are TGTGCCAGCAGCCCGACAGCCTCTAATGAAAAACTGTTTTTT. Protein sequence: CASSPTASNEKLFF.

The chain uses TRBV10-2 and TRBJ2-7; 10 bases line up with TRBD2. CDR1 is WSHSY, CDR2 SAAADI, per germline. The CDR3 is 15 residues long. With 6 bases clipped from V and 5 bases from J, the junction kept 10 bases outside the gene matches. CDR3 in amino acids: CASREPGLAYNEQYF. As DNA, the CDR3 is TGCGCCAGCAGAGAGCCGGGACTAGCGTACAACGAGCAGTACTTC.

The chain joins TRBV28 to TRBJ2-4, with unresolved D. V was pared by 4 bases and J by 0 bases, with 10 bases between. The CDR3 spans 15 residues. The germline CDR1 and CDR2 sequences are MDHEN and SYDVKM. The CDR3 nucleotides are TGTGCCAGCAGTTCGATACAGTTAGCCAAAAACATTCAGTACTTC. It encodes CASSSIQLAKNIQYF. The whole variable domain, remainder taken from reference TRBV28 and TRBJ2-4, is DVKVTQSSRYLVKRTGEKVFLECVQDMDHENMFWYRQDPGLGLRLIYFSYDVKMKEKGDIPEGYSVSREKKERFSLILESASTNQTSMYLCASSSIQLAKNIQYFGAGTRLSVL.

This chain joins TRBV27 and TRBJ2-7; tentatively, D is TRBD1 (5 bases). Germline V gene lookup returns CDR1 MNHEY and CDR2 SMNVEV (reference sequence). Trimming shortened V by 3 bases and J by 3 bases, and 9 bases separated the two germline ends. This CDR3 is built from 13 residues. This CDR3 reads CASSFSQDYEQYF. CDR3 sequence (DNA): TGTGCCAGCAGTTTCTCACAGGACTACGAGCAGTACTTC.

This chain connects TRBV14 to TRBJ1-1; D is possibly TRBD1 (5 bases). This CDR3 is built from 15 residues. The germline V and J ends were trimmed by 3 bases and 4 bases, with 15 bases remaining between them. CDR1 is SGHDN, CDR2 FVKESK, per germline. CDR3 sequence (DNA): TGTGCCAGCAGCCATCTTTCTGGGGGGAGCACTGAAGCTTTCTTT. As protein: CASSHLSGGSTEAFF.

The chain employs TRBV19 and TRBJ2-1; TRBD2 matches 7 bases. J gave up 4 bases and V 6 bases, and 9 bases lay outside the gene matches. CDR1 and CDR2 (germline): LNHDA, SQIVND (reference sequence). This CDR3 comprises 15 residues. The CDR3, as DNA: TGTGCCAGTAGCGTGGACGGGAGGATGTACAATGAGCAGTTCTTC. As protein: CASSVDGRMYNEQFF. The full variable domain, in which reference TRBV19 and TRBJ2-1 provide the parts outside the CDR3, is DGGITQSPKYLFRKEGQNVTLSCEQNLNHDAMYWYRQDPGQGLRLIYYSQIVNDFQKGDIAEGYSVSREKKESFPLTVTSAQKNPTAFYLCASSVDGRMYNEQFFGPGTRLTVL.

This clone was found once. V is TRBV29-1 and J is TRBJ2-2; 8 bases match TRBD2. The CDR3 loop spans 13 amino acids. In germline, CDR1 is SQVTM, CDR2 ANQGSEA. Unmatched junction bases numbered 4, after V lost 4 bases and J lost 6 bases. This CDR3 reads CSVVQREPGELFF. In DNA, the CDR3 is TGCAGCGTTGTTCAGCGGGAGCCCGGGGAGCTGTTTTTT.

The chain couples TRBV5-1 to TRBJ1-1; 12 bases match TRBD1. This CDR3 comprises 15 residues. Germline CDR1 SGHRS, CDR2 YFSETQ. Trimming cost V 9 bases and J 1 base; bases outside gene matches: 7. The DNA for the CDR3 is TGCGCCACCAAACGGGACAGGGGGCCGAACACTGAAGCTTTCTTT. This gives the protein CATKRDRGPNTEAFF.

V gene TRBV27 combines with J gene TRBJ2-7; TRBD2 is a possible D gene (6 bases). Germline CDR1 MNHEY, CDR2 SMNVEV (reference sequence). The CDR3 has 13 residues. V was shortened by 5 bases and J by 4 bases, with 12 bases between the two germline ends. CDR3 DNA: TGTGCCAGCAGTGCGGGACCGCTGTACGAGCAGTACTTC. Translated, it gives CASSAGPLYEQYF.

The chain links TRBV7-9 to TRBJ2-5; the match to TRBD1 covers 10 bases. The CDR3 length is 16 residues. Germline V gene data show CDR1 as SEHNR and CDR2 as FQNEAQ (reference sequence). Losses at the gene ends were 1 base for V and 4 bases for J; bases not matched to a gene: 6. CDR3 nucleotides: TGTGCCAGCAGCTTAGGTCTCCGGGACAGGGGAGAGACCCAGTACTTC. Translation gives CASSLGLRDRGETQYF.

The chain has TRBV2 and TRBJ1-2; D is unresolved. Trimming took 3 bases from V and 8 from J, leaving 10 bases between them. Germline-derived CDR1 and CDR2 are SNHLY and FYNNEI. CDR3 length equals 12 residues. This CDR3 reads CASSEIQHGYTF. CDR3 sequence (DNA): TGTGCCAGCAGTGAGATCCAACACGGCTACACCTTC. Based on the CDR3 plus reference TRBV2 and TRBJ1-2, the full variable domain is EPEVTQTPSHQVTQMGQEVILRCVPISNHLYFYWYRQILGQKVEFLVSFYNNEISEKSEIFDDQFSVERPDGSNFTLKIRSTKLEDSAMYFCASSEIQHGYTFGSGTRLTVV.

The V and J genes are TRBV2 and TRBJ2-5, with 9 bases identical to TRBD2. Near its end, the DNA agrees better with TRBJ2-7, so the J call may be wrong. The CDR3 is made up of 18 amino acids. Germline loops: CDR1 SNHLY, CDR2 FYNNEI. The DNA of the CDR3 is TGTGCCAGCAGTGGGAGCTCCGAGTTTAGCGGGAGTGCCTACGAGCAGTACTTC. Its translation: CASSGSSEFSGSAYEQYF.

V and J are TRBV2 and TRBJ2-3; 9 nucleotides agree with TRBD2. CDR3 length equals 12 residues. Germline CDR1 is SNHLY and CDR2 is FYNNEI. The V gene end was trimmed by 10 bases and the J gene end by 5 bases; junction bases not matched to a gene: 4. The CDR3 DNA is TGTGCCAACCTACTAGCGGGAGATACGCAGTATTTT. Protein: CANLLAGDTQYF.

The CDR3 spells CASSLGLAGVDEQFF. The CDR3 nucleotides read TGCGCCAGCAGCTTGGGGCTAGCGGGAGTCGATGAGCAGTTCTTC. V gene TRBV5-1 combines with J gene TRBJ2-1; 10 nucleotides agree with TRBD2. Trimming at V came to 0 bases and at J to 8 bases, leaving 5 bases not matched to a gene. The germline V gene encodes CDR1 SGHRS and CDR2 YFSETQ. This CDR3 region has 15 residues.